This is a list of T cell receptor beta chains from one sample in a study of blood T cell repertoires in COVID-19. TCRdb's table, derived via immunoSEQ multiplex PCR, lists solely in-frame clones and lacks some. The table includes hundreds of thousands of clones, over 65% detected once. The sequenced sample was peripheral blood. The receptors derive from an elderly woman with acute or convalescent COVID-19. Both conserved end residues are part of each CDR3. Fields, in order: clone size, J gene, D gene, V gene, CDR3 protein, CDR3 DNA. The D gene is left open where the match is weak. The size entry is marked missing in some rows and otherwise reads once, few, many or a size class.

NA,TRBJ1-6,NA,TRBV19,CASSIELDERGSYNSPLHF,TGTGCCAGTAGTATAGAGCTTGACGAACGGGGCTCCTATAATTCACCCCTCCACTTT
NA,TRBJ2-3,TRBD2,TRBV3-1/TRBV3-2,CASSQEQGTSGGFWDTQYF,TGTGCCAGCAGCCAAGAACAGGGGACTAGCGGGGGTTTCTGGGATACGCAGTATTTT
NA,TRBJ1-2,NA,TRBV6-5,CASSSDTYGYTF,TGTGCCAGCAGTTCCGACACTTATGGCTACACCTTC
NA,TRBJ1-6,NA,TRBV15,CATSVRGSPLHF,TGTGCCACCAGCGTCAGGGGTTCACCCCTCCACTTT
NA,TRBJ1-2,NA,TRBV6-5,CASSSGGSNYGYTF,TGTGCCAGCAGTTCCGGGGGGTCCAACTATGGCTACACCTTC
many,TRBJ2-1,TRBD2,TRBV11-1,CASSLAGLAAFEQFF,TGTGCCAGCAGCTTAGCCGGACTAGCGGCTTTTGAGCAGTTCTTC
NA,TRBJ1-2,NA,TRBV9,CASSAGAAGEKYGYTF,TGTGCCAGCAGCGCCGGGGCGGCAGGGGAGAAGTATGGCTACACCTTC
NA,TRBJ1-1,TRBD1,TRBV5-1,CASSLGGQLNTEAFF,TGCGCCAGCAGCTTGGGGGGACAGCTGAACACTGAAGCTTTCTTT
NA,TRBJ2-1,TRBD2,TRBV2,CATSLAGGRNEQFF,TGTGCCACTTCACTAGCGGGGGGGCGGAATGAGCAGTTCTTC
NA,TRBJ2-1,NA,TRBV7-9,CASSPNAYNEQFF,TGTGCCAGCAGCCCTAATGCCTACAATGAGCAGTTCTTC